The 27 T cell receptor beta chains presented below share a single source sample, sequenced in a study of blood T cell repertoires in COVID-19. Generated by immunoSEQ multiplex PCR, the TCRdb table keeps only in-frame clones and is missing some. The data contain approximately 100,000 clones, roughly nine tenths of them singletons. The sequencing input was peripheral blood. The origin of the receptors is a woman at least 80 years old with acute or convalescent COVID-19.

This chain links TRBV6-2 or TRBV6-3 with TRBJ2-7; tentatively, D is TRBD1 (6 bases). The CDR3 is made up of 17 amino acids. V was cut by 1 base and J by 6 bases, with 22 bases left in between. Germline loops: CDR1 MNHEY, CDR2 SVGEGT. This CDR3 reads CASSYFTGTPFPVEQYF. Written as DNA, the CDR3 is TGTGCCAGCAGTTACTTCACCGGGACACCTTTCCCGGTCGAGCAGTACTTC.

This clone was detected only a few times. The CDR3 here is CASSTGQGGTEAFF. CDR3 nucleotide sequence: TGTGCCAGCTCAACGGGACAGGGAGGCACTGAAGCTTTCTTT. V usage is TRBV18 and J usage is TRBJ1-1; 9 bases align to TRBD1. Germline V gives CDR1 KGHSH, CDR2 LQKENI. CDR3 length equals 14 residues. Trimming took 5 bases from V and 4 from J; bases not matched to a gene: 5.

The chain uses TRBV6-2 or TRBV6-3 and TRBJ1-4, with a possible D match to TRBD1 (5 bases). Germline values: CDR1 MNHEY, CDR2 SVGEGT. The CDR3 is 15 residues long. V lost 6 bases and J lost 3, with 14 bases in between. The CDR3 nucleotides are TGTGCCAGCAGCCCGCAGGGAAGTTCTAATGAAAAACTGTTTTTT. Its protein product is CASSPQGSSNEKLFF.

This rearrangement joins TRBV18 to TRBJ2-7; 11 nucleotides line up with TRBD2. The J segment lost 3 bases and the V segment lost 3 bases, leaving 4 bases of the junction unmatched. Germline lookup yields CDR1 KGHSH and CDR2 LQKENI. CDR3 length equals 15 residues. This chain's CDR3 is CASSPRLAGRYEQYF. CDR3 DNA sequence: TGTGCCAGCTCACCTCGACTAGCGGGGCGCTACGAGCAGTACTTC.

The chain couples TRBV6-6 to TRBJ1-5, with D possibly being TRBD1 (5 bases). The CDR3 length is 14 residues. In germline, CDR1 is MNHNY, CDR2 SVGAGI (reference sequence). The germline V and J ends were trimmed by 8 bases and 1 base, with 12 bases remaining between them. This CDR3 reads CASAGPGSNQPQHF. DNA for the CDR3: TGTGCCAGCGCGGGGCCCGGGAGCAATCAGCCCCAGCATTTT.

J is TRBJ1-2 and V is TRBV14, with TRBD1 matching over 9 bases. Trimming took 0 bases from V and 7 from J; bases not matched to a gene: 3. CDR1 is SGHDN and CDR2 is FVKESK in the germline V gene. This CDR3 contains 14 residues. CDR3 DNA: TGTGCCAGCAGCCAAGAAACAGGGGGCTTTGGCTACACCTTC. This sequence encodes CASSQETGGFGYTF.

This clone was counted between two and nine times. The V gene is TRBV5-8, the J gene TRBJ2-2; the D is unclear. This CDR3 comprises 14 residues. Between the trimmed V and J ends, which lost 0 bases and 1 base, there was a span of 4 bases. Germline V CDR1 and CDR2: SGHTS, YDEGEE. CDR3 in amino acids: CASSLDLNTGELFF. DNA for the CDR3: TGTGCCAGCAGCTTGGATCTGAACACCGGGGAGCTGTTTTTT.

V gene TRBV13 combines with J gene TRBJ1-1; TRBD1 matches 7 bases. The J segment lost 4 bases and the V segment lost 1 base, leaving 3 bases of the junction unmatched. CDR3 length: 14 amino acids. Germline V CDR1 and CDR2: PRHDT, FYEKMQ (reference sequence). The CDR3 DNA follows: TGTGCCAGCAGCTTAGCGCAGGGGGGCACTGAAGCTTTCTTT. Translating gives CASSLAQGGTEAFF.

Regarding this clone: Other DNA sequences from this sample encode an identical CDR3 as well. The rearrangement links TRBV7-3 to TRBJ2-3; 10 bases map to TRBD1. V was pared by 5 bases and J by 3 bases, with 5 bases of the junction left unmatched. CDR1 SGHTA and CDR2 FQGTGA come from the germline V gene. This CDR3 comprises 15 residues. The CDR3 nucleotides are TGTGCCAGCAGCCGAGGACAGGGGGGAACAGATACGCAGTATTTT. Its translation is CASSRGQGGTDTQYF. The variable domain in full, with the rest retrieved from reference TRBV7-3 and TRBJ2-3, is GAGVSQTPSNKVTEKGKYVELRCDPISGHTALYWYRQSLGQGPEFLIYFQGTGAADDSGLPNDRFFAVRPEGSVSTLKIQRTERGDSAVYLCASSRGQGGTDTQYFGPGTRLTVL.

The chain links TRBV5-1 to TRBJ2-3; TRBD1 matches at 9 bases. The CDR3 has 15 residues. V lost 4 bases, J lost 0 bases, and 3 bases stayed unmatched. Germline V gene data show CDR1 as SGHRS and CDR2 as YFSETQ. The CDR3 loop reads CASSAGTGSTDTQYF. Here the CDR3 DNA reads TGCGCCAGCAGCGCGGGGACAGGGAGCACAGATACGCAGTATTTT.

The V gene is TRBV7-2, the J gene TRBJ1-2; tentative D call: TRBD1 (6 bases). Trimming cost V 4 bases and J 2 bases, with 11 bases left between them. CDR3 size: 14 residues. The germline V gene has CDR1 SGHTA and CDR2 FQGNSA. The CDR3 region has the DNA TGTGCCAGCAGCTGGCCCGGGACAAACTATGGCTACACCTTC. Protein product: CASSWPGTNYGYTF.

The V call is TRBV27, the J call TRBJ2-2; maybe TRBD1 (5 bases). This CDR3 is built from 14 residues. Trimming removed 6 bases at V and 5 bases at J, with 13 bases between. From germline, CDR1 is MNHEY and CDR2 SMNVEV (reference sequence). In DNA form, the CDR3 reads TGTGCCAGCAGGTTCAGGGAAGAAACCGGGGAGCTGTTTTTT. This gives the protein CASRFREETGELFF.

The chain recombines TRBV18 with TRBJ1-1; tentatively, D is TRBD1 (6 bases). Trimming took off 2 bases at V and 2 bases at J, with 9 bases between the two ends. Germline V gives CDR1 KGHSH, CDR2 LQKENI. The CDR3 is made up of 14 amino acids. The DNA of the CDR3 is TGTGCCAGCTCACCAGGGGGCTTTAACACTGAAGCTTTCTTT. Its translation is CASSPGGFNTEAFF.

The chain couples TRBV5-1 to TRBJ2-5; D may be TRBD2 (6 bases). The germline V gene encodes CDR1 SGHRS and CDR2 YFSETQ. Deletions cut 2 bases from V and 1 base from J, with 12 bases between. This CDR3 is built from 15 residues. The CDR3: CASSFSLGGQETQYF. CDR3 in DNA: TGCGCCAGCAGCTTTTCGTTGGGGGGCCAAGAGACCCAGTACTTC.

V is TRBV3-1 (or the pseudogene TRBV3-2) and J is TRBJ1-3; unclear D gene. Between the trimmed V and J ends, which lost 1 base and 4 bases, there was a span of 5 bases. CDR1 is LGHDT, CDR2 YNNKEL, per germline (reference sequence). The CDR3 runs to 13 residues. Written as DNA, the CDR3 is TGTGCCAGCAGCCAAGTACAGGGAAACACCATATATTTT. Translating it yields CASSQVQGNTIYF.

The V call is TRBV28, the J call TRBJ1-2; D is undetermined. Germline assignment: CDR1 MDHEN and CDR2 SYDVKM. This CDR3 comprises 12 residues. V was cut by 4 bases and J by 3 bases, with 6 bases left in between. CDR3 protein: CASSWGDYGYTF. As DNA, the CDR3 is TGTGCCAGCAGTTGGGGAGACTATGGCTACACCTTC.

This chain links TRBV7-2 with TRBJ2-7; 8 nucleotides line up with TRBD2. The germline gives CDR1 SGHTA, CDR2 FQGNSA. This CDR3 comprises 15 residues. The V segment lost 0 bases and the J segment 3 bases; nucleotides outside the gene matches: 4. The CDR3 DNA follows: TGTGCCAGCAGCTTAGCGCTAGCGGGCCTCTACGAGCAGTACTTC. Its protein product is CASSLALAGLYEQYF.

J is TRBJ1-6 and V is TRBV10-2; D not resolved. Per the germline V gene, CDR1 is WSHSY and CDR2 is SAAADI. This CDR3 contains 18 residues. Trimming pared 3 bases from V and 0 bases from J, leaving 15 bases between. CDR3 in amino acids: CASSDSLGGGSYNSPLHF. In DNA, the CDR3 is TGCGCCAGCAGTGACTCGTTGGGAGGAGGCTCCTATAATTCACCCCTCCACTTT.

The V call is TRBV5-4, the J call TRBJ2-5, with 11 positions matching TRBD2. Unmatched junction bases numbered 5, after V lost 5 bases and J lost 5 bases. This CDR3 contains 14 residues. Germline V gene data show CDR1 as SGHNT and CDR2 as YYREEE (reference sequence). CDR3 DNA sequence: TGTGCCAGCAGGGTAGCGGGGGGGTACGAGACCCAGTACTTC. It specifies CASRVAGGYETQYF.

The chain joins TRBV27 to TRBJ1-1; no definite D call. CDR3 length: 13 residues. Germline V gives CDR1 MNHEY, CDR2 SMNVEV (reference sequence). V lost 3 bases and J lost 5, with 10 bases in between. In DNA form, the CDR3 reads TGTGCCAGCAGTTTTAGAGAGATGACTGAAGCTTTCTTT. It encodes CASSFREMTEAFF.

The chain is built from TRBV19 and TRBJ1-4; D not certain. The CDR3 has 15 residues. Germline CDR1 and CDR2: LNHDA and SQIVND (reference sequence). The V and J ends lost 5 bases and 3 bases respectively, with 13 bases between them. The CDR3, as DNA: TGTGCCAGTAGTTTGGTGGGAGCAGCTAATGAAAAACTGTTTTTT. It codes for CASSLVGAANEKLFF.

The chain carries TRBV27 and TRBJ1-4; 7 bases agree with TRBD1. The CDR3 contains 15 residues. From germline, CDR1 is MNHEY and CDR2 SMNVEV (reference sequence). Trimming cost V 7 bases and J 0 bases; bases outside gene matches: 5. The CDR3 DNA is TGTGCCAGCAAGAGGGGGCTTGCAACTAATGAAAAACTGTTTTTT. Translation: CASKRGLATNEKLFF.

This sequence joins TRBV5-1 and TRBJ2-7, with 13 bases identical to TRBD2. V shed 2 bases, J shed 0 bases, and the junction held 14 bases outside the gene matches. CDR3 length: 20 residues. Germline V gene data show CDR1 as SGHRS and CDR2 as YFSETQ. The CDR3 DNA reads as TGCGCCAGCAGCTTAGGGCTCCACGGACTAGCGGGGGCCGTCTCCTACGAGCAGTACTTC. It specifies CASSLGLHGLAGAVSYEQYF.

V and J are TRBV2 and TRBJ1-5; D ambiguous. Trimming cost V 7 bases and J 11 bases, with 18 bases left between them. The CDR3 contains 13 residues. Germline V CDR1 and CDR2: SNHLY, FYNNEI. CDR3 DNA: TGTGCCAGCACCTCCGAACGCCCCCGAGCCCAGCATTTT. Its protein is CASTSERPRAQHF.

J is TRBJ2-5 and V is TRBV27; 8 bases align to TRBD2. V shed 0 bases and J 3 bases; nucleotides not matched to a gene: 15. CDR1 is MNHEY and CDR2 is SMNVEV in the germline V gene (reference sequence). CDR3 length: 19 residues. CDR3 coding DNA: TGTGCCAGCAGTTTATCGCCTCCATGGGGTAGCGGGGCTGAAGAGACCCAGTACTTC. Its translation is CASSLSPPWGSGAEETQYF.

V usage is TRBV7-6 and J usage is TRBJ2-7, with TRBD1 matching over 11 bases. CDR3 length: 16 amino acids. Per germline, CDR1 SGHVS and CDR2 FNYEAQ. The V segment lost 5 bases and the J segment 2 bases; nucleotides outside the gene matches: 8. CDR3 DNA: TGTGCCAGCAGCCCTCATCCGGGACAGGGGGCCTACGAGCAGTACTTC. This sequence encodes CASSPHPGQGAYEQYF.

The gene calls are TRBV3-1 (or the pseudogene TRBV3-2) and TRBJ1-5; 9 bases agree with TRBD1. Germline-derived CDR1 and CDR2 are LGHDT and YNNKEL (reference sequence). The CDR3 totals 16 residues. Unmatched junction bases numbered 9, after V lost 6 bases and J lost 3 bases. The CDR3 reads CASSQTGTGYNQPQHF. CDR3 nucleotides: TGTGCCAGCAGTCAAACCGGGACAGGGTACAATCAGCCCCAGCATTTT.